The count of the clone carrying this T cell receptor (beta chain) is one. Its antigen is not known. This CDR3 comprises 12 residues. The ends lost 5 bases at V and 3 bases at J; junction bases unmatched: 0. CDR1 is SEHNR, CDR2 FQNEAQ, per germline (reference sequence). This specimen comes from a study of OX40 agonist ivuxolimab in advanced cancers. Study as a whole: Prior anti-PD-1, anti-PD-L1 or anti-CTLA-4 therapy did not bar entry, and 40% to 45% had some.

Study-wide results and limits: Doses of 0.1 to 3.0 mg/kg were accompanied by clonal expansion of CD4+ and CD8+ blood T cells by week 6.

Here immunoSEQ multiplex PCR was the method, and the copy in TCRdb shows in-frame clones only, minus some. The sample includes 90,000 to 100,000 clones, roughly nine tenths of them seen just once. Material: CD4+ or CD8+ T cells sorted from blood, obtained in a trial of the OX40 agonist ivuxolimab. The rearrangement links TRBV7-9 to TRBJ2-7; TRBD2 aligns across 8 bases. The TCR sequence derives from an adult with an advanced solid tumor such as melanoma, head and neck, liver or kidney cancer. In DNA, the CDR3 is TGTGCCAGCAGCCGGGGGGGCTACGAGCAGTACTTC. This encodes CASSRGGYEQYF.